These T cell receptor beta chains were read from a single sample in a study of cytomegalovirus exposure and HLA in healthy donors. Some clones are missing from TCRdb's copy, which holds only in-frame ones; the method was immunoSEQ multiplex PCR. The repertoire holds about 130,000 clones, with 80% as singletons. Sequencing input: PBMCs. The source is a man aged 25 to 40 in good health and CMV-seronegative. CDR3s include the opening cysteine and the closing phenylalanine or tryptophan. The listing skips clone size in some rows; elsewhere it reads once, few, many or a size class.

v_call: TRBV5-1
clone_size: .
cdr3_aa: CASSFSGTSGYNEQFF

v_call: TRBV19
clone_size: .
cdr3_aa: CASTMGGGNEQFF

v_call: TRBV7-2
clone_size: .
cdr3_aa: CASSHGIGDEQYF

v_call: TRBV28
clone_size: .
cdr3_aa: CASSSPQGYQPQHF

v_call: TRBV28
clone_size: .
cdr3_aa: CASSTGTGARQQFF

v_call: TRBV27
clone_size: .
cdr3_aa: CASSWGLAREQYF

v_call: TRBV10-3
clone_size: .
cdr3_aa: CAISESVLAEEQYF

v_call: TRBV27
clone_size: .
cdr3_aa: CASSSVGLPYEQYF

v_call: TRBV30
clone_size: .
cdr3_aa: CAWRSGSLIEKLFF

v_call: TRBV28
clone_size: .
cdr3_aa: CASSFRQGNGYTF

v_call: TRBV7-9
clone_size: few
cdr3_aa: CASSRLGVNTEAFF

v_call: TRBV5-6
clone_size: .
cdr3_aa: CASSPGQGHSYGYTF

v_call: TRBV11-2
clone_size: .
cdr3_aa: CASSSQMETQYF

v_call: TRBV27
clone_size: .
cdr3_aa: CASTPRDRGYNEQFF

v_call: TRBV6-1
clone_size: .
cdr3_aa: CASSESYSGETQYF

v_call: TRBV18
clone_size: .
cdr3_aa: CASSPPSLGGNTEAFF

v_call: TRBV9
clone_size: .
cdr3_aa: CASSETGQLEWETQYF

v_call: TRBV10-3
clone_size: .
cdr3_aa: CAISSTSGTDTQYF

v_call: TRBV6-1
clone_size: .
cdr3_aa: CASKKGRATNEKLFF

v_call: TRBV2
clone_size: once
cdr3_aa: CASSPTYEQYF

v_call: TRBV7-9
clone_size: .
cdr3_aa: CASSSSGVYEQYF

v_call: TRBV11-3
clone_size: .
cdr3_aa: CASSVSQGSPLHF

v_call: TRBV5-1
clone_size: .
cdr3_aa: CASSLAGLTYNEQFF

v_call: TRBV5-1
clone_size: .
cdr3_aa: CASSLSLAITGEQYF

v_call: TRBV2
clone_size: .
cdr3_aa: CASSGGLAGGDEQFF

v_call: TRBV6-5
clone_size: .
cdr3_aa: CASSQTSGRRYF

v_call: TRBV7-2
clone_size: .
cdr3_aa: CASSFMTGLGNIQYF

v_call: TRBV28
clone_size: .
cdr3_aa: CASSPPGGLAGATDTQYF

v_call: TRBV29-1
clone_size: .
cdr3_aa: CSVLWARNTEAFF

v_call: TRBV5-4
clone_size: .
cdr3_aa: CASRTGGSGGGTDTQYF

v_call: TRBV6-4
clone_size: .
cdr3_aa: CASSDVAGRYSGNTIYF

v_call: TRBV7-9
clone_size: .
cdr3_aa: CSSTAGEGRAFF

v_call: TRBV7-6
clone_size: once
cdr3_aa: CASTLGLGYGYTF

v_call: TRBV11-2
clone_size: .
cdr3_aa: CASSLVGGGETQYF

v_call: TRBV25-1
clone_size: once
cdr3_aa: CASSKNSNSPLHF

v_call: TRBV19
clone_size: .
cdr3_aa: CASSIVGIQGDLYF

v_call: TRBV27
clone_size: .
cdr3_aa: CASSLRPPGVYNEQFF

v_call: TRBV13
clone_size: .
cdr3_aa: CASRGGGPYNEQFF

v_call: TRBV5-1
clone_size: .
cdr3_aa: CASSLAGTTTIHEQFF

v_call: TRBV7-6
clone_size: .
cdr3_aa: CASSDGQGASGELFF

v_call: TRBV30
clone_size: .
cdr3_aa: CAWSRGLQETQYF

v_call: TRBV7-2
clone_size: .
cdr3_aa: CASSPRDFSYNEQFF

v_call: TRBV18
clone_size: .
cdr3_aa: CASSRDSSPYEQYF

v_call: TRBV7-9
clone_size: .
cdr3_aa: CASSPTGTRISGANVLTF

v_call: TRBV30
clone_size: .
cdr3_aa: CAWSVTGGNTLHF

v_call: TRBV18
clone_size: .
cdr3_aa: CASSQSHRGFGYGYTF

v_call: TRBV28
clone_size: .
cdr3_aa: CASSLLLGQGYF

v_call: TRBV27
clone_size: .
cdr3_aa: CASSLYYRDAGANVLTF

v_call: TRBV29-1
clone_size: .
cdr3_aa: CSVDPGRSEAFF

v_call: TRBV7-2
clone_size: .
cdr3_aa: CASSGLAAGQETQYF

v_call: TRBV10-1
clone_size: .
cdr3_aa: CASSEAGGSEAFF

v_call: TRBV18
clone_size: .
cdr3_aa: CASSPALTNYGYTF

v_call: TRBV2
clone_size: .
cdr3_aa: CASSGGQGDEQYF

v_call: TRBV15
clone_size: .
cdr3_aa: CATSRGPGQAEAFF

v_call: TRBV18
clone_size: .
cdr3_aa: CASSPPSRGGNTEAFF

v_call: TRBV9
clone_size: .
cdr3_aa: CASSVVGEQYF